This entry describes one T cell receptor (beta chain). The antigen remains unidentified. The sample is drawn from a study of cytomegalovirus exposure and HLA in healthy donors. Study in general: Early release data held some 79 million unique TCRs from HLA-typed donors.

Study-level results: One later analysis reportedly identified an Asian-associated ancestry cluster that showed fewer N-insertions than the 666-donor mean.

This PCR relied on a set of 60 Vbeta primers and 13 Jbeta primers. Measured with immunoSEQ multiplex PCR; TCRdb has only the in-frame clones, and not every one. The sample lists roughly 160,000 clones, less than 80% occurring once. This CDR3 comprises 16 residues. Germline CDR1 and CDR2: KGHSH and LQKENI. The ends lost 2 bases at V and 4 bases at J; junction bases unmatched: 6. The gene calls are TRBV18 and TRBJ1-5; TRBD1 matches at 9 bases. The sequence was collected from a man in his forties in good health and CMV-seronegative. Sequencing used PBMCs. The CDR3 sequence: CASSPETGGGNQPQHF. The CDR3 DNA is TGTGCCAGCTCACCAGAGACAGGGGGTGGAAATCAGCCCCAGCATTTT.